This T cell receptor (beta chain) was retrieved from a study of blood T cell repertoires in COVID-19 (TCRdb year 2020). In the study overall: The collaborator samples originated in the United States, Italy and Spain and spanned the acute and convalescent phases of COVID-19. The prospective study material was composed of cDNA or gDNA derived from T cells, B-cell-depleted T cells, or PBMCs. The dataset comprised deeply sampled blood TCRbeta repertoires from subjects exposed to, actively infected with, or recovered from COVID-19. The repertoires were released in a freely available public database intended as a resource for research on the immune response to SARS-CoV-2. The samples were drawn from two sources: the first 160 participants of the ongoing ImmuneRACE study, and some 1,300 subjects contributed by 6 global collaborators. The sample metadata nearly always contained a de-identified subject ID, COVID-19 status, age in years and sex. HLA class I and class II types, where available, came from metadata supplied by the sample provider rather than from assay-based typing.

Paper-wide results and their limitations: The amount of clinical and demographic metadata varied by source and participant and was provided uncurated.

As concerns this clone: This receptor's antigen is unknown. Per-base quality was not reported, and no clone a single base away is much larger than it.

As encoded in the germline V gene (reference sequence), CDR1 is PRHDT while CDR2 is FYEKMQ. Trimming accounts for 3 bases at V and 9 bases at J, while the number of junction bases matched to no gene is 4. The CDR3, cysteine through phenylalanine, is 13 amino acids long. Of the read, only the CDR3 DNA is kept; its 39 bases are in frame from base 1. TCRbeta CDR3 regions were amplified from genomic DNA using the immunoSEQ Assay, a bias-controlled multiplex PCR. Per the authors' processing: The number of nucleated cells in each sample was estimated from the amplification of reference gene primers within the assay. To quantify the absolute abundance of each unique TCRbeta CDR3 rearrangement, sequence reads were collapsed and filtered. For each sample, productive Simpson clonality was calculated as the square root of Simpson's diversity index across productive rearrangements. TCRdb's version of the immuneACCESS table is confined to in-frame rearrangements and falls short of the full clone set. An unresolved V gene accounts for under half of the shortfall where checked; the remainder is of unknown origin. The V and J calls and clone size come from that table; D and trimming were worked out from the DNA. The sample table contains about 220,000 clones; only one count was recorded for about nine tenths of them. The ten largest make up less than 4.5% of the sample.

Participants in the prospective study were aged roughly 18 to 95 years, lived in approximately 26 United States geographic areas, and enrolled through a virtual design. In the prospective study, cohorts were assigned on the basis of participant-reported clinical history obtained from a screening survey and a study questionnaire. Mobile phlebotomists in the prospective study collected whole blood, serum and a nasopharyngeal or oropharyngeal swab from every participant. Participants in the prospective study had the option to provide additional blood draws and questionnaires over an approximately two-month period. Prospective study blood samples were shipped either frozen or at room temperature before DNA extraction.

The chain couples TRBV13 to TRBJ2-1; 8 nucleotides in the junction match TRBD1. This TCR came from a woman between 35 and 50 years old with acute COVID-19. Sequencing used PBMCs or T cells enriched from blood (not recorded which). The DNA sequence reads TGTGCCAGCAGCTTTCCCGGACAGGGTGAGCAGTTCTTC. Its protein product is CASSFPGQGEQFF.